One sample yielded the 24 T cell receptor beta chains listed below, sequenced in a study of beta chain features in type 1 diabetes. Expressed TCRB transcripts got sequenced, as all isolated RNA was reverse transcribed. TCRdb keeps only in-frame clones here, not all; method: immunoSEQ multiplex PCR. The sample gives about 290,000 clones, roughly 8% of which show up once; roughly 0.94% is in the top ten. What was sequenced was central memory CD4+ T cells from blood. The receptors derive from a woman between 18 and 29 years old in good health.

The gene calls are TRBV7-9 and TRBJ2-1, with D uncertain. Per the germline V gene, CDR1 is SEHNR and CDR2 is FQNEAQ (reference sequence). V was clipped by 5 bases and J by 8 bases, with 19 bases between them. CDR3 length: 15 amino acids. For the CDR3, the DNA is TGTGCCAGCAGCCTTTGGATCCAACAGCAGGATGAGCAGTTCTTC. As protein: CASSLWIQQQDEQFF.

The chain has TRBV6-6 and TRBJ2-2, with 7 bases lining up with TRBD1. V shed 3 bases and J 5 bases; nucleotides not matched to a gene: 6. This CDR3 region has 15 residues. Germline CDR1 is MNHNY and CDR2 is SVGAGI (reference sequence). DNA for the CDR3: TGTGCCAGCAGTTATATGAGGGGGCAGACCGGGGAGCTGTTTTTT. This encodes CASSYMRGQTGELFF.

For this clone: Other DNA sequences within the sample encode an identical CDR3. The V call is TRBV4-2, the J call TRBJ2-5; D is undetermined. Trimming left V 1 base short and J 3 bases short, with 6 bases between. CDR3 length: 13 residues. Looked up from germline, CDR1 is LGHNA and CDR2 is YNFKEQ. The CDR3: CASSQVSEETQYF. For the CDR3, the DNA is TGTGCCAGCAGCCAAGTTTCGGAAGAGACCCAGTACTTC.

The V and J genes are TRBV7-2 and TRBJ2-3; D unclear. The length of the CDR3 is 12 residues. CDR1 is SGHTA, CDR2 FQGNSA, per germline. The ends were cut back, 3 bases at V and 4 bases at J, with 5 bases in the middle. The CDR3: CASSFGPDTQYF. Written as DNA, the CDR3 is TGTGCCAGCAGCTTTGGTCCAGATACGCAGTATTTT.

At least ten counts were recorded for this clone. This chain joins TRBV15 and TRBJ1-4, with a tentative D call TRBD1 (5 bases). From germline, CDR1 is LNHNV and CDR2 YYDKDF (reference sequence). Trimming shortened V by 1 base and J by 8 bases, and 14 bases separated the two germline ends. The CDR3 is 15 residues long. The CDR3 coding sequence is TGTGCCACCAGCAGAGTTGGGCAGGGACGGGAAAAACTGTTTTTT. It yields the protein CATSRVGQGREKLFF.

This clone was seen a handful of times. The rearrangement links TRBV5-5 to TRBJ1-2; TRBD1 agrees at 7 bases. The V and J ends lost 4 bases and 2 bases, in that order; junction bases with no gene match: 5. This CDR3 region has 14 residues. The V gene's germline CDR1 is SGHKS and CDR2 YYEKEE (reference sequence). CDR3 DNA: TGTGCCAGCAGCCGGGACAGCCTAAACTATGGCTACACCTTC. This sequence encodes CASSRDSLNYGYTF.

The rearrangement uses TRBV19 and TRBJ2-3; 10 nucleotides match TRBD1. The CDR3 is 16 residues long. J lost 5 bases, V lost 5 bases, and 10 bases had no gene match. From germline, CDR1 is LNHDA and CDR2 SQIVND (reference sequence). CDR3 in amino acids: CASSDLGTGAKDTQYF. In DNA form, the CDR3 reads TGTGCCAGTAGTGACCTCGGGACAGGGGCGAAAGATACGCAGTATTTT.

The gene calls are TRBV10-3 and TRBJ1-5, with a weak D call TRBD1 (5 bases). This CDR3 has 13 amino acids. CDR1 is ENHRY, CDR2 SYGVKD, per germline. Trimming took off 3 bases at V and 11 bases at J, with 14 bases between the two ends. The CDR3 sequence: CAISEFGDGTQHF. DNA of the CDR3: TGTGCCATCAGTGAATTTGGGGACGGGACCCAGCATTTT.

V gene TRBV7-2 combines with J gene TRBJ2-5; D is possibly TRBD1 or TRBD2 (6 bases each). This CDR3 region has 14 residues. CDR1 SGHTA and CDR2 FQGNSA come from the germline V gene. V dropped 5 bases and J dropped 5 bases, with 15 bases sitting between them. The CDR3 sequence: CASSLSGAWETQYF. In DNA, the CDR3 is TGTGCCAGCAGCCTCTCGGGGGCCTGGGAGACCCAGTACTTC.

The CDR3 nucleotides are TGTGCCAGCAGTGAAGCGCCTCGGAGGGGCCCGATAGCCAAAAACATTCAGTACTTC. It yields the protein CASSEAPRRGPIAKNIQYF. V is TRBV2 and J is TRBJ2-4; tentative D call: TRBD2 (6 bases). Germline V gives CDR1 SNHLY, CDR2 FYNNEI. The length of the CDR3 is 19 residues. V lost 0 bases, J lost 0 bases, and 18 bases lay in between.

V and J are TRBV10-3 and TRBJ2-7; 11 bases line up with TRBD1. J lost 3 bases, V lost 7 bases, and 5 bases had no gene match. The germline V gene encodes CDR1 ENHRY and CDR2 SYGVKD. The CDR3 totals 14 residues. DNA for the CDR3: TGTGCCATCACCCGAGGGACAGGGGGCTACGAGCAGTACTTC. This encodes CAITRGTGGYEQYF.

This clone was observed many times. V is TRBV15 and J is TRBJ2-1; TRBD2 matches at 10 bases. V was clipped by 8 bases and J by 9 bases; unmatched bases: 10. The CDR3 loop spans 14 amino acids. The V gene's germline CDR1 is LNHNV and CDR2 YYDKDF (reference sequence). This chain's CDR3 is CATRPGLARGEQFF. In DNA, the CDR3 is TGTGCCACCCGTCCGGGACTAGCGCGAGGTGAGCAGTTCTTC. The whole variable domain, filled in from reference TRBV15 and TRBJ2-1, reads DAMVIQNPRYQVTQFGKPVTLSCSQTLNHNVMYWYQQKSSQAPKLLFHYYDKDFNNEADTPDNFQSRRPNTSFCFLDIRSPGLGDTAMYLCATRPGLARGEQFFGPGTRLTVL.

This clone was seen only a few times. The rearrangement links TRBV4-2 to TRBJ2-5; D might be TRBD1 or TRBD2, each matching 5 bases. The CDR3 has 14 amino acids. Trimming took off 3 bases at V and 5 bases at J, with 13 bases between the two ends. Per germline, CDR1 LGHNA and CDR2 YNFKEQ. The CDR3 is CASSQARGLETQYF. Written as DNA, the CDR3 is TGTGCCAGCAGCCAGGCGAGGGGCCTGGAGACCCAGTACTTC.

A note on this clone: Additional DNA sequences in this sample encode the identical CDR3. The chain combines TRBV2 with TRBJ2-5; TRBD1 is a possible D gene (5 bases). Germline CDR1 is SNHLY and CDR2 is FYNNEI. The CDR3 length is 12 residues. V lost 6 bases and J lost 4, with 9 bases in between. The DNA of the CDR3 is TGTGCCAGCAGGGGGCAGGGAGAGACCCAGTACTTC. Its protein is CASRGQGETQYF.

This clone appeared many times. The gene calls are TRBV29-1 and TRBJ1-3, with TRBD1 as a possible D gene (6 bases). V lost 4 bases and J lost 2, with 12 bases in between. The CDR3 totals 14 residues. Germline CDR1 reads SQVTM; CDR2 reads ANQGSEA. CDR3 loop: CSVARGAAGNTIYF. For the CDR3, the DNA is TGCAGCGTTGCTCGGGGGGCCGCTGGAAACACCATATATTTT.

This clone showed up just a few times. This chain links TRBV7-6 with TRBJ1-1, with D uncertain. This CDR3 region has 13 residues. CDR1 is SGHVS and CDR2 is FNYEAQ in the germline V gene. V lost 4 bases and J lost 1, with 7 bases in between. In DNA, the CDR3 is TGTGCCAGCAGCTCCCGGGGGAACACTGAAGCTTTCTTT. Its protein is CASSSRGNTEAFF. Supplemented by reference TRBV7-6 and TRBJ1-1, the full variable domain reads GAGVSQSPRYKVTKRGQDVALRCDPISGHVSLYWYRQALGQGPEFLTYFNYEAQQDKSGLPNDRFSAERPEGSISTLTIQRTEQRDSAMYRCASSSRGNTEAFFGQGTRLTVV.

This clone occurred a few times. The V and J genes are TRBV4-3 and TRBJ2-6; 11 bases match TRBD2. Trimming removed 4 bases from V and 1 base from J; junction bases left unmatched: 6. The CDR3 consists of 18 residues. The germline V gene encodes CDR1 LGHNA and CDR2 YSLEER. The CDR3 protein is CASSRELAGGSGANVLTF. The CDR3 DNA reads TGCGCCAGCAGCCGGGAGCTAGCGGGGGGATCTGGGGCCAACGTCCTGACTTTC.

Concerning this clone: This specimen includes other DNA sequences encoding the same CDR3. The chain is built from TRBV6-5 and TRBJ1-1; TRBD1 is a possible D gene (6 bases). From germline, CDR1 is MNHEY and CDR2 SVGAGI. The CDR3 covers 14 residues. V lost 4 bases to trimming and J lost 1 base, with 10 bases between them. This chain's CDR3 is CASSSIRGNTEAFF. CDR3 nucleotides: TGTGCCAGCAGTTCCATCAGGGGGAACACTGAAGCTTTCTTT.

This clone has more than one count but fewer than ten. The same CDR3 is also encoded by other DNA sequences in this sample. V is TRBV7-9 and J is TRBJ1-1; D remains ambiguous. V lost 3 bases, J lost 2 bases, and 10 bases lay in between. Looked up from germline, CDR1 is SEHNR and CDR2 is FQNEAQ (reference sequence). This CDR3 has 14 amino acids. CDR3: CASSLTGGNTEAFF. Written as DNA, the CDR3 is TGTGCCAGCAGCTTGACGGGCGGCAACACTGAAGCTTTCTTT.

J is TRBJ2-7 and V is TRBV15; 9 bases are a match to TRBD2. The germline V gene has CDR1 LNHNV and CDR2 YYDKDF (reference sequence). The length of the CDR3 is 15 residues. J gave up 6 bases and V 0 bases, and 6 bases lay outside the gene matches. The CDR3 is CATSRDWRGGAEQYF. The CDR3 DNA sequence: TGTGCCACCAGCAGAGATTGGCGGGGGGGCGCCGAGCAGTACTTC. Full variable domain (missing parts from reference TRBV15 and TRBJ2-7): DAMVIQNPRYQVTQFGKPVTLSCSQTLNHNVMYWYQQKSSQAPKLLFHYYDKDFNNEADTPDNFQSRRPNTSFCFLDIRSPGLGDTAMYLCATSRDWRGGAEQYFGPGTRLTVT.

The chain is built from TRBV6-5 and TRBJ2-1, with TRBD2 as a possible D gene (6 bases). V was clipped by 5 bases and J by 0 bases, with 8 bases between them. The germline V gene encodes CDR1 MNHEY and CDR2 SVGAGI. The CDR3 consists of 14 residues. CDR3 DNA sequence: TGTGCCAGCAGTCTAGCGAGCTCCTACAATGAGCAGTTCTTC. Protein: CASSLASSYNEQFF.

Only a few counts were recorded for this clone. The chain employs TRBV2 and TRBJ1-1, with no clear D. This CDR3 spans 12 amino acids. The germline V and J ends were trimmed by 8 bases and 1 base, with 8 bases remaining between them. In germline, CDR1 is SNHLY, CDR2 FYNNEI. Here the CDR3 DNA reads TGTGCCAGCCGGCCGGAGAACACTGAAGCTTTCTTT. Translated: CASRPENTEAFF. Full variable domain (missing parts from reference TRBV2 and TRBJ1-1): EPEVTQTPSHQVTQMGQEVILRCVPISNHLYFYWYRQILGQKVEFLVSFYNNEISEKSEIFDDQFSVERPDGSNFTLKIRSTKLEDSAMYFCASRPENTEAFFGQGTRLTVV.

This clone turned up a few times. The chain carries TRBV7-9 and TRBJ2-5; TRBD2 aligns across 9 bases. Per the germline V gene, CDR1 is SEHNR and CDR2 is FQNEAQ (reference sequence). J gave up 4 bases and V 5 bases, and 5 bases lay outside the gene matches. This CDR3 comprises 14 residues. The CDR3 nucleotides are TGTGCCAGCAGCCGTAGCGGGAGATTAGAGACCCAGTACTTC. It is translated as CASSRSGRLETQYF.

The chain couples TRBV21-1 to TRBJ1-3. TRBV21-1 is a pseudogene locus. The CDR3 spans 17 residues. CDR3 protein: CASRNTVAKHARNTIYF. The DNA of the CDR3 is TGTGCCAGCAGGAACACGGTAGCTAAACACGCACGAAACACCATATATTTT.